The next 29 T cell receptor beta chains were all read from a single sample in a study of OX40 agonist ivuxolimab in advanced cancers. Clones were sequenced by immunoSEQ multiplex PCR, and TCRdb holds only the in-frame ones, with some missing. Altogether 67,000 or so clones are present, just over 85% being singletons, with the ten largest covering 2.8%. The sequencing here drew on CD4+ or CD8+ T cells sorted from blood, taken in a trial of the OX40 agonist ivuxolimab. All receptors come from an adult with an advanced solid tumor such as melanoma, head and neck, liver or kidney cancer.

V gene TRBV18 combines with J gene TRBJ1-2, with D unclear. Trimming took 2 bases from V and 4 from J, leaving 14 bases between them. This CDR3 has 15 residues. From germline, CDR1 is KGHSH and CDR2 LQKENI. The CDR3 here is CASSPRGIGSYGYTF. CDR3 nucleotides: TGTGCCAGCTCACCAAGAGGGATCGGGTCCTATGGCTACACCTTC. The whole variable domain, remainder taken from reference TRBV18 and TRBJ1-2, is NAGVMQNPRHLVRRRGQEARLRCSPMKGHSHVYWYRQLPEEGLKFMVYLQKENIIDESGMPKERFSAEFPKEGPSILRIQQVVRGDSAAYFCASSPRGIGSYGYTFGSGTRLTVV.

The V call is TRBV7-3, the J call TRBJ1-2, with D hard to call. CDR3 length: 14 amino acids. Germline V gene data show CDR1 as SGHTA and CDR2 as FQGTGA. The V gene lost 5 bases and the J gene lost 3 bases, with 13 bases spanning the gap. CDR3 in amino acids: CASSRPGPDYGYTF. In DNA form, the CDR3 reads TGTGCCAGCAGCCGGCCCGGACCAGACTATGGCTACACCTTC.

The chain recombines TRBV5-1 with TRBJ2-5, with 9 bases that match TRBD1. This CDR3 region has 15 residues. The V gene end was trimmed by 4 bases and the J gene end by 1 base; junction bases not matched to a gene: 5. In germline, CDR1 is SGHRS, CDR2 YFSETQ. The chain's CDR3 is CASSRTGQGQETQYF. The CDR3 DNA follows: TGCGCCAGCAGCCGCACGGGACAGGGCCAAGAGACCCAGTACTTC.

Only a few counts were recorded for this clone. The chain joins TRBV11-2 to TRBJ1-3; TRBD1 agrees at 7 bases. This CDR3 is built from 16 residues. CDR1 is SGHAT, CDR2 FQNNGV, per germline. V shed 5 bases, J shed 7 bases, and the junction held 14 bases outside the gene matches. The CDR3 here is CASSGFRGTLGNTIYF. CDR3 bases: TGTGCCAGCAGCGGCTTCAGGGGGACTCTGGGCAACACCATATATTTT. The variable domain in full, with the rest retrieved from reference TRBV11-2 and TRBJ1-3, is EAGVAQSPRYKIIEKRQSVAFWCNPISGHATLYWYQQILGQGPKLLIQFQNNGVVDDSQLPKDRFSAERLKGVDSTLKIQPAKLEDSAVYLCASSGFRGTLGNTIYFGEGSWLTVV.

The CDR3 coding sequence is TGTGCCAGCAGCTACAGGGGGGTGAACACTGAAGCTTTCTTT. Protein product: CASSYRGVNTEAFF. This chain uses TRBV7-9 with TRBJ1-1, with 8 bases identical to TRBD1. Germline lookup yields CDR1 SEHNR and CDR2 FQNEAQ (reference sequence). J lost 0 bases, V lost 4 bases, and 1 base had no gene match. This CDR3 spans 14 amino acids.

The chain is built from TRBV5-6 and TRBJ2-5, with D perhaps matching TRBD1 or TRBD2 (6 bases each). The CDR3 is 13 residues long. The V and J ends lost 5 bases and 5 bases respectively, with 13 bases between them. The germline gives CDR1 SGHDT, CDR2 YYEEEE. The CDR3 nucleotides are TGTGCCAGCAGAAGGGGGGCAATGGAGACCCAGTACTTC. It yields the protein CASRRGAMETQYF.

The CDR3 is CASSYSPDYSPLHF. The CDR3 coding sequence is TGTGCCAGCAGTTACTCTCCAGATTATTCACCCCTCCACTTT. V and J are TRBV6-5 and TRBJ1-6; no firm D call. CDR1 and CDR2 from the germline V gene are MNHEY and SVGAGI. V was trimmed by 0 bases and J by 8 bases, leaving 8 bases between them. The CDR3 has 14 amino acids.

This chain connects TRBV7-2 to TRBJ2-3; the match to TRBD2 covers 11 bases. CDR3 size: 18 residues. V was pared by 0 bases and J by 4 bases, with 9 bases of the junction left unmatched. Germline V lookup: CDR1 SGHTA, CDR2 FQGNSA. CDR3 loop: CASSLARTSGGDADTQYF. In DNA form, the CDR3 reads TGTGCCAGCAGCTTAGCTCGTACTAGCGGGGGTGACGCAGATACGCAGTATTTT.

The chain employs TRBV18 and TRBJ2-3; D is unclear. This CDR3 is 15 amino acids long. CDR1 is KGHSH and CDR2 is LQKENI in the germline V gene. Deletions cut 3 bases from V and 1 base from J, with 11 bases between. In DNA form, the CDR3 reads TGTGCCAGCTCACCTTCGCAGCTAGGCACAGATACGCAGTATTTT. This translates into CASSPSQLGTDTQYF.

The chain is built from TRBV11-2 and TRBJ2-6, with TRBD1 as a possible D gene (6 bases). V lost 5 bases and J lost 3, with 17 bases in between. The CDR3 extends over 17 amino acids. Germline V gene sequence: CDR1 SGHAT, CDR2 FQNNGV. The CDR3 here is CASSETGTSYGANVLTF. CDR3 in DNA: TGTGCCAGCAGCGAAACCGGGACATCATATGGGGCCAACGTCCTGACTTTC.

This chain connects TRBV5-6 to TRBJ2-2; the D gene is possibly TRBD1 (5 bases). Trimming pared 0 bases from V and 0 bases from J, leaving 12 bases between. The CDR3 contains 17 residues. Germline V gene sequence: CDR1 SGHDT, CDR2 YYEEEE. The CDR3 DNA reads as TGTGCCAGCAGCTTGGTTGCGCAGGGAACGAACACCGGGGAGCTGTTTTTT. Protein: CASSLVAQGTNTGELFF.

This clone appeared once. This chain uses TRBV30 with TRBJ1-2; TRBD1 is a possible D gene (5 bases). Germline V gene lookup returns CDR1 GTSNPN and CDR2 SVGIG (reference sequence). The CDR3 contains 12 residues. V lost 1 base to trimming and J lost 5 bases, with 8 bases between them. In DNA, the CDR3 is TGTGCCTGGAGTGGGGGCAGGTATGGCTACACCTTC. Translation: CAWSGGRYGYTF.

The chain links TRBV7-2 to TRBJ2-7, with TRBD2 as a possible D gene (6 bases). The germline gives CDR1 SGHTA, CDR2 FQGNSA. V gave up 5 bases and J gave up 4 bases, with 9 bases separating them. The CDR3 covers 12 residues. CDR3 DNA: TGTGCCAGCAGCCCTGGAGGGTACGAGCAGTACTTC. This sequence encodes CASSPGGYEQYF.

The gene calls are TRBV19 and TRBJ2-3; 7 bases fit TRBD1. Germline trimming cut 5 bases from V and 1 base from J; bases unmatched to any gene: 9. Per the germline V gene, CDR1 is LNHDA and CDR2 is SQIVND (reference sequence). The CDR3 is made up of 16 amino acids. This CDR3 is CASSDQQGRGTDTQYF. Here the CDR3 DNA reads TGTGCCAGTAGTGACCAACAGGGGAGAGGCACAGATACGCAGTATTTT.

This clone appeared a few times. The chain carries TRBV7-2 and TRBJ2-5; a weak D match, TRBD1 (5 bases). The CDR3 loop spans 16 amino acids. Germline CDR1 and CDR2: SGHTA and FQGNSA. Trimming stripped 2 bases from V and 2 bases from J, with 15 bases between. The CDR3 is CASSLTVGRGQETQYF. CDR3 coding DNA: TGTGCCAGCAGCTTAACCGTGGGTAGGGGACAAGAGACCCAGTACTTC.

This rearrangement joins TRBV4-1 to TRBJ1-3; TRBD1 matches at 9 bases. J was trimmed by 0 bases and V by 1 base; bases with no gene match: 7. This CDR3 has 18 residues. The germline V gene encodes CDR1 MGHRA and CDR2 YSYEKL. CDR3 sequence reads: CASSQAYNRGLSGNTIYF. DNA for the CDR3: TGCGCCAGCAGCCAAGCCTATAACAGGGGGCTCTCTGGAAACACCATATATTTT.

V usage is TRBV4-1 and J usage is TRBJ1-6; TRBD1 might be the D (6 bases). The CDR3 is made up of 19 amino acids. Germline CDR1 MGHRA, CDR2 YSYEKL. V was trimmed by 2 bases and J by 1 base, leaving 18 bases between them. CDR3 protein: CASSQRGGGRGSYNSPLHF. The DNA of the CDR3 is TGCGCCAGCAGCCAAAGAGGAGGGGGACGTGGATCCTATAATTCACCCCTCCACTTT.

This chain uses TRBV11-2 with TRBJ1-2, with 8 bases lining up with TRBD1. CDR3 length: 14 residues. CDR1 is SGHAT and CDR2 is FQNNGV in the germline V gene. J lost 6 bases, V lost 5 bases, and 8 bases had no gene match. The CDR3 DNA reads as TGTGCCAGCAGCACCAGGGGGCACGAAGATGGCTACACCTTC. Protein: CASSTRGHEDGYTF.

This clone was observed once. V gene TRBV4-1 combines with J gene TRBJ1-3; D may be TRBD1 (5 bases). Trimming shortened V by 3 bases and J by 1 base, and 10 bases separated the two germline ends. The CDR3 is 15 residues long. The germline CDR1 and CDR2 sequences are MGHRA and YSYEKL. The CDR3 protein is CASSQGRPSGNTIYF. CDR3 DNA sequence: TGCGCCAGCAGCCAGGGACGGCCTTCTGGAAACACCATATATTTT.

This clone was seen only a few times. The rearrangement uses TRBV29-1 and TRBJ1-1, with D possibly matching TRBD1 (5 bases). CDR1 and CDR2 (germline): SQVTM, ANQGSEA. Trimming removed 3 bases from V and 3 bases from J, with 17 bases in between. This CDR3 has 15 residues. The CDR3 loop reads CSVDLLRRGDTEAFF. Written as DNA, the CDR3 is TGCAGCGTTGACCTCCTTAGGAGGGGAGACACTGAAGCTTTCTTT.

The rearrangement joins TRBV6-5 to TRBJ1-5; maybe TRBD1 (5 bases). Germline loops: CDR1 MNHEY, CDR2 SVGAGI. The CDR3 spans 13 residues. V gave up 6 bases and J gave up 5 bases, with 11 bases separating them. The CDR3 sequence: CASRNSGYQPQHF. DNA of the CDR3: TGTGCCAGCAGGAACTCAGGGTATCAGCCCCAGCATTTT.

This chain connects TRBV5-1 to TRBJ1-4; no clear D gene. V gave up 0 bases and J gave up 3 bases, with 6 bases separating them. The CDR3 has 14 residues. In germline, CDR1 is SGHRS, CDR2 YFSETQ. Here the CDR3 DNA reads TGCGCCAGCAGCTTGGGCCCATCTAATGAAAAACTGTTTTTT. Translation gives CASSLGPSNEKLFF.

V and J are TRBV5-1 and TRBJ1-2; the match to TRBD1 covers 11 bases. CDR1 is SGHRS, CDR2 YFSETQ, per germline. This CDR3 has 13 amino acids. Trimming cost V 3 bases and J 7 bases; bases outside gene matches: 2. The CDR3, as DNA: TGCGCCAGCAGCTACGGGACAGGGGGTGGCTACACCTTC. Translating it yields CASSYGTGGGYTF.

This clone was observed a few times. V and J are TRBV6-5 and TRBJ1-3; D not certain. V lost 2 bases and J 8 bases, leaving 4 bases between the germline ends. This CDR3 comprises 11 residues. Germline CDR1 reads MNHEY; CDR2 reads SVGAGI. The CDR3, as DNA: TGTGCCAGCAGTTACGAGGACACCATATATTTT. Amino acids: CASSYEDTIYF.

This chain links TRBV9 with TRBJ2-3; 13 nucleotides match TRBD2. The V segment lost 5 bases and the J segment 0 bases; nucleotides outside the gene matches: 6. The CDR3 is made up of 17 amino acids. Germline V gene sequence: CDR1 SGDLS, CDR2 YYNGEE. CDR3 nucleotides: TGTGCCAGCAGTACTAGCGGGGGGGCCCCTAGCACAGATACGCAGTATTTT. It yields the protein CASSTSGGAPSTDTQYF.

This rearrangement joins TRBV19 to TRBJ2-7, with D perhaps TRBD2 (5 bases). The germline gives CDR1 LNHDA, CDR2 SQIVND (reference sequence). The V end lost 1 base, the J end lost 3 bases, and 10 bases lay between the germline ends. This CDR3 has 14 residues. DNA for the CDR3: TGTGCCAGTAGTATAGGACCCGGGAACTACGAGCAGTACTTC. Its translation is CASSIGPGNYEQYF.

This chain connects TRBV25-1 to TRBJ1-1, with D tentatively TRBD1 (6 bases). V was cut by 6 bases and J by 1 base, with 9 bases left in between. The CDR3 runs 13 residues. Germline V gene data show CDR1 as MGHDK and CDR2 as SYGVNS. This chain's CDR3 is CASRETGNTEAFF. The CDR3 region has the DNA TGTGCCAGCAGAGAGACAGGGAACACTGAAGCTTTCTTT.

The chain carries TRBV5-6 and TRBJ1-5, with D perhaps matching TRBD1 (6 bases). The CDR3 sequence is 13 residues long. Trimming took 4 bases from V and 5 from J, leaving 10 bases between them. CDR1 is SGHDT and CDR2 is YYEEEE in the germline V gene. CDR3 residues: CASSADSHQPQHF. The CDR3 bases are TGTGCCAGCAGCGCGGACAGCCATCAGCCCCAGCATTTT.

V and J are TRBV5-4 and TRBJ2-1; tentative D call: TRBD1 (5 bases). Trimming shortened V by 4 bases and J by 2 bases, and 19 bases separated the two germline ends. CDR1 is SGHNT and CDR2 is YYREEE in the germline V gene (reference sequence). The CDR3 is 17 amino acids. The CDR3 here is CASSMPTDWNTYNEQFF. CDR3 sequence (DNA): TGTGCCAGCAGCATGCCGACAGACTGGAATACCTACAATGAGCAGTTCTTC.